The present entry profiles one T cell receptor (beta chain) with its context. CDR1 and CDR2 from the germline V gene are SEHNR and FQNEAQ (reference sequence). This CDR3 region has 12 residues. V lost 1 base and J lost 8, with 5 bases in between. This entry is derived from a study of blood T cell repertoires in COVID-19. Across the whole study: Sites in the United States, Italy and Spain provided acute and convalescent COVID-19 samples. The cDNA or gDNA used as material had been derived from T cells, B-cell-depleted T cells, or PBMCs.

Assay: immunoSEQ multiplex PCR; the TCRdb copy retains only in-frame clones and omits some. Here the sample spans around 20,000 clones, roughly nine tenths being singletons. What was sequenced was peripheral blood. The TCR sequence derives from a human donor in a cohort sampled during active COVID-19. The chain links TRBV7-9 to TRBJ2-2; D gene ambiguous. CDR3 nucleotides: TGTGCCAGCAGCTTAGTTGTAGGGGAGCTGTTTTTT. Encoded protein: CASSLVVGELFF.